One sample yielded the 24 T cell receptor beta chains listed below, sequenced in a study of T-cell reconstitution after alpha-beta-depleted transplantation in children. The TCRbeta library incorporated unique molecular identifiers. TCRdb ran MiXCR on the PCR reads and lists one entry per CDR3 protein. The sample shows about 610,000 distinct CDR3 sequences, 27% of them seen only once. This sample comprised PBMCs, obtained before TCRalphabeta/CD19-depleted stem cell transplant. These TCRs come from a boy in the first two years of life with Wiskott-Aldrich syndrome, due to receive a stem cell transplant.

The chain uses TRBV5-1 and TRBJ2-7, with a weak D call TRBD1 (6 bases). CDR1 is SGHRS and CDR2 is YFSETQ in the germline V gene. The CDR3 extends over 16 amino acids. The V end was cut by 1 base, the J end by 2 bases, with 16 bases between. Written as DNA, the CDR3 is TGCGCCAGCAGCTTGAAACCACAGGGCGCGGCCTACGAGCAGTACTTC. This codes for CASSLKPQGAAYEQYF.

The chain couples TRBV20-1 to TRBJ2-5; D is uncertain. V lost 2 bases to trimming and J lost 5 bases, with 3 bases between them. The CDR3 consists of 10 residues. Germline V gene sequence: CDR1 DFQATT, CDR2 SNEGSKA (reference sequence). The CDR3 reads CSARTETQYF. In DNA, the CDR3 is TGCAGTGCTAGAACTGAGACCCAGTACTTC.

This clonotype turned up a few times. The gene calls are TRBV10-3 and TRBJ1-3; D gene uncertain. The germline V and J ends were trimmed by 2 bases and 2 bases, with 13 bases remaining between them. The CDR3 runs 16 residues. Per germline, CDR1 ENHRY and CDR2 SYGVKD. CDR3 sequence reads: CAISEGDKAAGNTIYF. The DNA of the CDR3 is TGTGCCATCAGTGAGGGAGATAAGGCCGCTGGAAACACCATATATTTT.

This chain connects TRBV13 to TRBJ2-7; D is unclear. The V gene's germline CDR1 is PRHDT and CDR2 FYEKMQ (reference sequence). The CDR3 totals 12 residues. V lost 9 bases, J lost 5 bases, and 14 bases lay in between. This CDR3 is CARKTEDHEQYF. The DNA of the CDR3 is TGTGCCAGAAAAACAGAGGACCACGAGCAGTACTTC.

This clonotype was observed a handful of times. The chain joins TRBV5-1 to TRBJ2-5, with a possible D match to TRBD2 (5 bases). This CDR3 comprises 14 residues. Per the germline V gene, CDR1 is SGHRS and CDR2 is YFSETQ. V was trimmed by 6 bases and J by 4 bases, leaving 16 bases between them. The CDR3 protein is CASNLAHIRETQYF. In nucleotides, the CDR3 is TGCGCCAGCAATCTAGCACACATACGAGAGACCCAGTACTTC.

This chain links TRBV5-1 with TRBJ2-7; D gene ambiguous. Trimming cost V 1 base and J 4 bases, with 12 bases left between them. This CDR3 spans 14 amino acids. Germline V gene data show CDR1 as SGHRS and CDR2 as YFSETQ. The CDR3 DNA reads TGCGCCAGCAGCTTGAGTACAATGGGGTACGAGCAGTACTTC. Its protein product is CASSLSTMGYEQYF.

V is TRBV5-1 and J is TRBJ2-3; the D call may be TRBD1 or TRBD2 (6 bases each). Germline CDR1 and CDR2: SGHRS and YFSETQ. The CDR3 has 14 amino acids. Trimming took off 4 bases at V and 2 bases at J, with 11 bases between the two ends. Here the CDR3 DNA reads TGCGCCAGCAGCCCGGGGGACAACACAGATACGCAGTATTTT. As protein: CASSPGDNTDTQYF.

The genes are TRBV12-3 or TRBV12-4 and TRBJ2-7; a weak D match, TRBD2 (6 bases). CDR3 length: 15 residues. Trimming stripped 1 base from V and 3 bases from J, with 13 bases between. The DNA of the CDR3 is TGTGCCAGCAGTTTAGGAGGGAGGAAGCTCTACGAGCAGTACTTC. Its protein is CASSLGGRKLYEQYF.

The V and J genes are TRBV5-1 and TRBJ2-1; 9 nucleotides line up with TRBD2. Per the germline V gene, CDR1 is SGHRS and CDR2 is YFSETQ. The CDR3 runs 17 residues. The J segment lost 0 bases and the V segment lost 4 bases, leaving 8 bases of the junction unmatched. This chain's CDR3 is CASSPAGGLSSYNEQFF. The DNA of the CDR3 is TGCGCCAGCAGCCCAGCGGGAGGACTTAGCTCCTACAATGAGCAGTTCTTC.

DNA for the CDR3: TGTGCCAGCAGGCGGACAGATAATTACTATGGCTACACCTTC. The encoded protein is CASRRTDNYYGYTF. The V and J genes are TRBV28 and TRBJ1-2; D is perhaps TRBD1 (6 bases). The V end was cut by 6 bases, the J end by 3 bases, with 14 bases between. CDR1 and CDR2 from the germline V gene are MDHEN and SYDVKM. The CDR3 contains 14 residues.

The chain employs TRBV20-1 and TRBJ2-1, with D perhaps matching TRBD1 (6 bases). Germline lookup yields CDR1 DFQATT and CDR2 SNEGSKA (reference sequence). This CDR3 contains 15 residues. Trimming cost V 4 bases and J 2 bases, with 15 bases left between them. The CDR3, as DNA: TGCAGTGCTAAGACCAGGGGCGGAGCCTACAATGAGCAGTTCTTC. Protein sequence: CSAKTRGGAYNEQFF.

The chain couples TRBV27 to TRBJ2-7, with D tentatively TRBD2 (5 bases). With 2 bases removed from V and 1 base from J, the gap between germline ends came to 12 bases. This CDR3 has 15 amino acids. Germline-derived CDR1 and CDR2 are MNHEY and SMNVEV (reference sequence). The CDR3 loop reads CASSLRSLASYEQYF. The CDR3 coding sequence is TGTGCCAGCAGTTTAAGGAGTCTAGCATCCTACGAGCAGTACTTC.

Only one count was recorded for this clonotype. The rearrangement uses TRBV5-1 and TRBJ2-7; the D is unclear. This CDR3 region has 13 residues. Germline CDR1 reads SGHRS; CDR2 reads YFSETQ. V was cut by 3 bases and J by 9 bases, with 16 bases left in between. Written as DNA, the CDR3 is TGCGCCAGCAGCTGGAGAGAGGACGCCGTGCAGTACTTC. Translated, it gives CASSWREDAVQYF.

The rearrangement links TRBV5-1 to TRBJ2-5; 12 bases are a match to TRBD2. Per the germline V gene, CDR1 is SGHRS and CDR2 is YFSETQ. J was trimmed by 3 bases and V by 2 bases; bases with no gene match: 5. This CDR3 is built from 16 residues. CDR3 protein: CASSLTSSGREETQYF. In nucleotides, the CDR3 is TGCGCCAGCAGCTTAACTTCTAGCGGGAGGGAAGAGACCCAGTACTTC. Full variable domain (missing parts from reference TRBV5-1 and TRBJ2-5): KAGVTQTPRYLIKTRGQQVTLSCSPISGHRSVSWYQQTPGQGLQFLFEYFSETQRNKGNFPGRFSGRQFSNSRSEMNVSTLELGDSALYLCASSLTSSGREETQYFGPGTRLLVL.

The chain combines TRBV5-1 with TRBJ2-7; tentative D call: TRBD1 (6 bases). V shed 4 bases and J shed 5 bases, with 16 bases lying between them. The CDR3 has 14 residues. Germline assignment: CDR1 SGHRS and CDR2 YFSETQ. CDR3 coding DNA: TGCGCCAGCAGCCTCAGGGGTTTTGGAAACGAGCAGTACTTC. Translating it yields CASSLRGFGNEQYF.

This clonotype was found a few times. CDR3 nucleotides: TGCGCCAGCAGCCTCACAGCCGGGACAGGGGTCCCAGATACGCAGTATTTT. Amino acids: CASSLTAGTGVPDTQYF. V gene TRBV4-1 combines with J gene TRBJ2-3, with 10 positions matching TRBD1. V trimming: 4 bases; J trimming: 4 bases; junction bases outside the gene matches: 11. Germline CDR1 is MGHRA and CDR2 is YSYEKL. This CDR3 has 17 amino acids.

The chain is built from TRBV7-2 and TRBJ2-1, with TRBD2 matching over 7 bases. CDR1 and CDR2 from the germline V gene are SGHTA and FQGNSA. Trimming took 1 base from V and 6 from J; bases not matched to a gene: 3. The CDR3 loop spans 14 amino acids. CDR3 in amino acids: CASSLERGPNEQFF. CDR3 nucleotide sequence: TGTGCCAGCAGCTTAGAGCGGGGCCCCAATGAGCAGTTCTTC.

This clonotype was seen more than once but under ten times. V usage is TRBV15 and J usage is TRBJ2-1; 7 bases are a match to TRBD2. Per the germline V gene, CDR1 is LNHNV and CDR2 is YYDKDF (reference sequence). After removal of 3 bases from V and 4 bases from J, the junction contained 6 bases not matched to a gene. This CDR3 has 15 amino acids. The CDR3 DNA sequence: TGTGCCACCAGCAGTGCCGGGACTACTTACAATGAGCAGTTCTTC. It specifies CATSSAGTTYNEQFF. The full variable domain, in which reference TRBV15 and TRBJ2-1 provide the parts outside the CDR3, is DAMVIQNPRYQVTQFGKPVTLSCSQTLNHNVMYWYQQKSSQAPKLLFHYYDKDFNNEADTPDNFQSRRPNTSFCFLDIRSPGLGDTAMYLCATSSAGTTYNEQFFGPGTRLTVL.

The chain is built from TRBV20-1 and TRBJ2-7, with D possibly matching TRBD2 (5 bases). V lost 5 bases and J 2 bases, leaving 10 bases between the germline ends. This CDR3 has 12 amino acids. Germline V gene lookup returns CDR1 DFQATT and CDR2 SNEGSKA (reference sequence). The CDR3: CSAHRDTYEQYF. CDR3 coding DNA: TGCAGTGCTCACCGGGATACCTACGAGCAGTACTTC.

This clonotype has just a few counts. The rearrangement joins TRBV5-1 to TRBJ2-7; D perhaps matches TRBD2 (6 bases). V shed 6 bases and J shed 2 bases, with 18 bases lying between them. CDR3 length equals 15 residues. The germline gives CDR1 SGHRS, CDR2 YFSETQ. The CDR3 DNA is TGCGCCAGCAACTTCGGGTGGGGACTCCCCTACGAGCAGTACTTC. This sequence encodes CASNFGWGLPYEQYF.

This clonotype was seen once. J is TRBJ1-2 and V is TRBV5-1; D possibly corresponds to TRBD1 (5 bases). CDR3 size: 16 residues. Trimming removed 3 bases from V and 3 bases from J, with 18 bases in between. Per the germline V gene, CDR1 is SGHRS and CDR2 is YFSETQ. The DNA of the CDR3 is TGCGCCAGCAGCTCCCGAAGGGGAAGTGCCCACTATGGCTACACCTTC. Protein sequence: CASSSRRGSAHYGYTF.

The CDR3 loop reads CASSQEQGGPLNTEAFF. The CDR3 DNA is TGCGCCAGCAGCCAAGAACAGGGGGGGCCCTTGAACACTGAAGCTTTCTTT. The genes are TRBV4-1 and TRBJ1-1; 8 nucleotides line up with TRBD1. V shed 0 bases and J 0 bases; nucleotides not matched to a gene: 6. Germline values: CDR1 MGHRA, CDR2 YSYEKL. CDR3 length equals 17 residues.

The sample holds a few counts of this clonotype. This chain connects TRBV5-1 to TRBJ1-1; perhaps TRBD1 as D (6 bases). Trimming pared 3 bases from V and 0 bases from J, leaving 9 bases between. This CDR3 has 14 amino acids. Germline V CDR1 and CDR2: SGHRS, YFSETQ. The CDR3 DNA reads TGCGCCAGCAGCTGGGGACACTTGAACACTGAAGCTTTCTTT. It translates to CASSWGHLNTEAFF.

The J gene is TRBJ1-3, the V gene TRBV20-1; D ambiguous. This CDR3 is 12 amino acids long. V lost 2 bases, J lost 4 bases, and 6 bases lay in between. From germline, CDR1 is DFQATT and CDR2 SNEGSKA (reference sequence). The CDR3 DNA follows: TGCAGTGCTAGACTTTGGGGAAACACCATATATTTT. Protein: CSARLWGNTIYF.